These 8 T cell receptor beta chains came from one sample sequenced in a study of blood T cell repertoires in COVID-19. This table comes from immunoSEQ multiplex PCR, and its TCRdb copy is limited to in-frame clones, with some not included. This table holds 250,000 to 300,000 clones, about nine tenths found once. Input material: peripheral blood. The receptors shown here come from a woman aged 60-75 years with acute or convalescent COVID-19.

The chain is built from TRBV5-1 and TRBJ2-7; 9 bases fit TRBD1. V lost 4 bases, J lost 3 bases, and 8 bases stayed unmatched. Germline CDR1 reads SGHRS; CDR2 reads YFSETQ. The CDR3 spans 15 residues. The DNA for the CDR3 is TGCGCCAGCAGCCCCGGGACAGGGCAGTTCTACGAGCAGTACTTC. The encoded protein is CASSPGTGQFYEQYF.

The CDR3 sequence: CASSLDRALYEQYF. CDR3 in DNA: TGTGCCAGCAGTTTGGACAGGGCTCTCTACGAGCAGTACTTC. The rearrangement joins TRBV27 to TRBJ2-7; 8 bases align to TRBD1. V dropped 3 bases and J dropped 3; count of bases not matched to a gene: 4. CDR1 MNHEY and CDR2 SMNVEV come from the germline V gene (reference sequence). The CDR3 is 14 amino acids.

J is TRBJ2-7 and V is TRBV30; TRBD1 matches at 10 bases. Germline V gene sequence: CDR1 GTSNPN, CDR2 SVGIG (reference sequence). Unmatched junction bases numbered 8, after V lost 1 base and J lost 5 bases. The CDR3 has 15 amino acids. CDR3 in DNA: TGTGCCTGGAGTGCCATCGGGACAGGGGCCCACGAGCAGTACTTC. Translation: CAWSAIGTGAHEQYF.

The V call is TRBV27, the J call TRBJ2-7, with TRBD1 matching 7 bases. With 3 bases clipped from V and 1 base from J, the junction kept 12 bases outside the gene matches. The CDR3 has 17 amino acids. Germline CDR1 reads MNHEY; CDR2 reads SMNVEV (reference sequence). The DNA for the CDR3 is TGTGCCAGCAGTTTCAGTAAGACAGGGATAATGTCCTACGAGCAGTACTTC. This codes for CASSFSKTGIMSYEQYF.

This chain links TRBV4-1 with TRBJ1-2; no firm D call. CDR1 and CDR2 (germline): MGHRA, YSYEKL. The CDR3 is 15 amino acids. Trimming left V 0 bases short and J 1 base short, with 9 bases between. The CDR3 loop is CASSQEGRNNYGYTF. CDR3 in DNA: TGCGCCAGCAGCCAAGAAGGCAGGAATAACTATGGCTACACCTTC.

The chain employs TRBV28 and TRBJ1-1; a possible D gene is TRBD1 (5 bases). CDR1 and CDR2 (germline): MDHEN, SYDVKM. CDR3 length: 14 amino acids. Trimming removed 7 bases at V and 2 bases at J, with 14 bases between. CDR3 bases: TGTGCCAGCATCCCAGGGAGGCGAAACACTGAAGCTTTCTTT. This gives the protein CASIPGRRNTEAFF. Variable domain in full (rest from reference TRBV28 and TRBJ1-1): DVKVTQSSRYLVKRTGEKVFLECVQDMDHENMFWYRQDPGLGLRLIYFSYDVKMKEKGDIPEGYSVSREKKERFSLILESASTNQTSMYLCASIPGRRNTEAFFGQGTRLTVV.

The V call is TRBV2, the J call TRBJ2-3; the match to TRBD2 covers 8 bases. CDR3 length: 12 amino acids. After removal of 7 bases from V and 9 bases from J, the junction contained 6 bases not matched to a gene. The germline V gene has CDR1 SNHLY and CDR2 FYNNEI. CDR3 in DNA: TGTGCCAGCACCATTGGACTAGCAACGCAGTATTTT. Translated, it gives CASTIGLATQYF. Full variable domain (remainder filled in from reference TRBV2 and TRBJ2-3): EPEVTQTPSHQVTQMGQEVILRCVPISNHLYFYWYRQILGQKVEFLVSFYNNEISEKSEIFDDQFSVERPDGSNFTLKIRSTKLEDSAMYFCASTIGLATQYFGPGTRLTVL.

This chain's CDR3 is CASSLGGGTTTDTQYF. Here the CDR3 DNA reads TGTGCCAGCAGCTTAGGAGGGGGAACCACCACAGATACGCAGTATTTT. The chain carries TRBV11-3 and TRBJ2-3; D may be TRBD1 (6 bases). Germline V gene sequence: CDR1 SGHNT, CDR2 YENEEA. The CDR3 is made up of 16 amino acids. Trimming took off 1 base at V and 2 bases at J, with 13 bases between the two ends.